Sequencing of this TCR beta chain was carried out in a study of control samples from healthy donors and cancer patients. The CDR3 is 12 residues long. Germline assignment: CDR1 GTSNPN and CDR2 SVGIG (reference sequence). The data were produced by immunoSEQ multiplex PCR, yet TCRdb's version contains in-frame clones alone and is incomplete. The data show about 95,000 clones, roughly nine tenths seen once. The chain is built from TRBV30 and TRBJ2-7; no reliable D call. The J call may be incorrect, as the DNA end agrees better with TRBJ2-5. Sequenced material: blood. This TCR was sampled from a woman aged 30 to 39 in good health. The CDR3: CAWSFIGETQYF. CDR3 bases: TGTGCCTGGAGTTTTATAGGAGAGACCCAGTACTTC.